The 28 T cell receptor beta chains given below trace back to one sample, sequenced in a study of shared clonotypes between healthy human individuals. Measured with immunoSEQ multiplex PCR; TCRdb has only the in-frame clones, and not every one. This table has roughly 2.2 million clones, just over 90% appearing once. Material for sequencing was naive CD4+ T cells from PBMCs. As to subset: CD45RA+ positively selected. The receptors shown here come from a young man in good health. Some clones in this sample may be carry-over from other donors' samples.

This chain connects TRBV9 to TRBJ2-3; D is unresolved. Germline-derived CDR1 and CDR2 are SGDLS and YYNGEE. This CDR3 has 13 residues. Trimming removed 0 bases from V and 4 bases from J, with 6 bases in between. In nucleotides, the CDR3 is TGTGCCAGCAGCGTAGAGGTTTCAGATACGCAGTATTTT. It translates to CASSVEVSDTQYF.

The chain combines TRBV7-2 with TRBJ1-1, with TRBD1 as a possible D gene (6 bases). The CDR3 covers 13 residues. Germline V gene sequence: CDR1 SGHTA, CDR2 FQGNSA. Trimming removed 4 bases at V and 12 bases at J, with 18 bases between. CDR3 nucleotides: TGTGCCAGCAGCTCGCGGACAGAGAGCCCAACTTTCTTT. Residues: CASSSRTESPTFF. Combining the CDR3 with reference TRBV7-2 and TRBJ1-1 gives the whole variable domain GAGVSQSPSNKVTEKGKDVELRCDPISGHTALYWYRQSLGQGLEFLIYFQGNSAPDKSGLPSDRFSAERTGGSVSTLTIQRTQQEDSAVYLCASSSRTESPTFFGQGTRLTVV.

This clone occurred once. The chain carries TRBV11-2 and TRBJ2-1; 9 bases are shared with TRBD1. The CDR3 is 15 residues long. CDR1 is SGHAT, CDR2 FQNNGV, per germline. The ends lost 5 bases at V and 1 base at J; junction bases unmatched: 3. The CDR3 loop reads CASSQGQGSYNEQFF. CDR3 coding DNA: TGTGCCAGCAGCCAGGGACAGGGTTCCTACAATGAGCAGTTCTTC.

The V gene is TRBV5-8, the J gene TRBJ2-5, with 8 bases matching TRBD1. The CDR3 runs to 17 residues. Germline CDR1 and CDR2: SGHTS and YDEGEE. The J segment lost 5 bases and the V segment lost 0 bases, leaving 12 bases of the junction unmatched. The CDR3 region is CASSLGPDVGQGETQYF. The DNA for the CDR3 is TGTGCCAGCAGCTTGGGTCCCGACGTCGGACAGGGTGAGACCCAGTACTTC.

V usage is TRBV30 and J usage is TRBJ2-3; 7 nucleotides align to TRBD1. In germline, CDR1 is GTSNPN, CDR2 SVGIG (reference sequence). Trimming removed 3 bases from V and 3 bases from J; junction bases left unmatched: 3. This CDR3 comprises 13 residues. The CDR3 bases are TGTGCCTGGAGGTGGACAGGAACAGATACGCAGTATTTT. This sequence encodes CAWRWTGTDTQYF. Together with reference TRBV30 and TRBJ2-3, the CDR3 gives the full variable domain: SQTIHQWPATLVQPVGSPLSLECTVEGTSNPNLYWYRQAAGRGLQLLFYSVGIGQISSEVPQNLSASRPQDRQFILSSKKLLLSDSGFYLCAWRWTGTDTQYFGPGTRLTVL.

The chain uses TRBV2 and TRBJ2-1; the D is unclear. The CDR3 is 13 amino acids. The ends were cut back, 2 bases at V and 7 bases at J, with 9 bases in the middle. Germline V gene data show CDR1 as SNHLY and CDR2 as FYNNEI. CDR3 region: CASSELNGNEQFF. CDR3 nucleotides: TGTGCCAGCAGTGAACTTAATGGGAATGAGCAGTTCTTC.

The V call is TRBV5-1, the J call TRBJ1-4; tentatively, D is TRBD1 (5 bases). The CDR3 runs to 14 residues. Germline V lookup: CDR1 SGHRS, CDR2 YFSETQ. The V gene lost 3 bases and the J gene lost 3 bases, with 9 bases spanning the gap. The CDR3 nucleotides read TGCGCCAGCAGCTACGGGGACGCTAATGAAAAACTGTTTTTT. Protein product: CASSYGDANEKLFF.

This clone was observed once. The CDR3 nucleotides are TGTGCCAGCAGTGAAGTGACAGGGGGCAACACTGAAGCTTTCTTT. This sequence encodes CASSEVTGGNTEAFF. This rearrangement joins TRBV6-1 to TRBJ1-1, with 10 nucleotides matching TRBD1. V lost 1 base and J lost 2; bases outside the gene matches: 1. The CDR3 consists of 15 residues. In germline, CDR1 is MNHNS, CDR2 SASEGT.

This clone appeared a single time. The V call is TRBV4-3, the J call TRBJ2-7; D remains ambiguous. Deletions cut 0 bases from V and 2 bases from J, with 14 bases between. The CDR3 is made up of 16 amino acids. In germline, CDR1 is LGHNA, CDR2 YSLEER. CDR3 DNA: TGCGCCAGCAGCCAAGATCTGGCAGGCCGAGCCTACGAGCAGTACTTC. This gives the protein CASSQDLAGRAYEQYF.

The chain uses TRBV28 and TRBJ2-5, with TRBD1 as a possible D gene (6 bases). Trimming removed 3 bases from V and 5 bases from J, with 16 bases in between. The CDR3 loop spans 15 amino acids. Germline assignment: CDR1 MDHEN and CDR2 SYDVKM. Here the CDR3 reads CASSFPRGLGETQYF. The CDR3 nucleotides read TGTGCCAGCAGTTTCCCCAGGGGATTAGGGGAGACCCAGTACTTC.

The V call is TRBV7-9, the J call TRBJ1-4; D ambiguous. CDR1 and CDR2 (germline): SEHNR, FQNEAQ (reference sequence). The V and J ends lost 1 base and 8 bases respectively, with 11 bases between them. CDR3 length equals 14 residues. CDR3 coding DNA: TGTGCCAGCAGCTTAGGCGGGTCGGAAGAAAAACTGTTTTTT. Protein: CASSLGGSEEKLFF. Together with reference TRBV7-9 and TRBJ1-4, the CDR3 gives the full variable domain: DTGVSQNPRHKITKRGQNVTFRCDPISEHNRLYWYRQTLGQGPEFLTYFQNEAQLEKSRLLSDRFSAERPKGSFSTLEIQRTEQGDSAMYLCASSLGGSEEKLFFGSGTQLSVL.

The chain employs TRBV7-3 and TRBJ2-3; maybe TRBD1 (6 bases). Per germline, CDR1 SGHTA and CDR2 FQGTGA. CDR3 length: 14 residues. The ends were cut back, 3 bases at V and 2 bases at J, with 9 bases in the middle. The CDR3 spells CASSFRDNTDTQYF. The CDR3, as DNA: TGTGCCAGCAGCTTCCGGGACAACACAGATACGCAGTATTTT.

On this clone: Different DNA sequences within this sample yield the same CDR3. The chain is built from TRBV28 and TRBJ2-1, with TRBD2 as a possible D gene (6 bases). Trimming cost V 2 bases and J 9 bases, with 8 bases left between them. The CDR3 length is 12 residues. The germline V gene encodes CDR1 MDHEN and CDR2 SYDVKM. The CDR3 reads CASSLSGREQFF. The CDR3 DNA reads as TGTGCCAGCAGTTTAAGCGGGCGTGAGCAGTTCTTC.

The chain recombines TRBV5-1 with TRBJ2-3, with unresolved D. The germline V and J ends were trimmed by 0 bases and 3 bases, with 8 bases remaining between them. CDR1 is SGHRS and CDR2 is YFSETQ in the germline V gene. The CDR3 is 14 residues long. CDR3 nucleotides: TGCGCCAGCAGCTTGGTTTACGTGACAGATACGCAGTATTTT. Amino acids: CASSLVYVTDTQYF.

CDR3 coding DNA: TGTGCCAGCAGCTCTCACAGCTCCCCCCTGGAGACCCAGTACTTC. This codes for CASSSHSSPLETQYF. This chain links TRBV7-3 with TRBJ2-5; no clear D. Germline V gene lookup returns CDR1 SGHTA and CDR2 FQGTGA. Trimming cost V 4 bases and J 5 bases, with 17 bases left between them. CDR3 size: 15 residues. Using reference TRBV7-3 and TRBJ2-5 for the parts outside the CDR3, the full variable domain is GAGVSQTPSNKVTEKGKYVELRCDPISGHTALYWYRQSLGQGPEFLIYFQGTGAADDSGLPNDRFFAVRPEGSVSTLKIQRTERGDSAVYLCASSSHSSPLETQYFGPGTRLLVL.

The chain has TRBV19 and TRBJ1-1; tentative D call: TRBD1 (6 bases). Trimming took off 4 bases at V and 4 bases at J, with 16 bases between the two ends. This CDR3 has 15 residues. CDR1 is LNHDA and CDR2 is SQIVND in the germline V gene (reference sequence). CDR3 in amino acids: CASSNQQGKVTEAFF. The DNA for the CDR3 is TGTGCCAGTAGTAACCAACAGGGCAAGGTCACTGAAGCTTTCTTT.

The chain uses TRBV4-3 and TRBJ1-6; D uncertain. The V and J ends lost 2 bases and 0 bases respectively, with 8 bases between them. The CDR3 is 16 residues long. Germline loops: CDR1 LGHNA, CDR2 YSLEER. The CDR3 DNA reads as TGCGCCAGCAGCCAATCCCCCGCCTCCTATAATTCACCCCTCCACTTT. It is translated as CASSQSPASYNSPLHF.

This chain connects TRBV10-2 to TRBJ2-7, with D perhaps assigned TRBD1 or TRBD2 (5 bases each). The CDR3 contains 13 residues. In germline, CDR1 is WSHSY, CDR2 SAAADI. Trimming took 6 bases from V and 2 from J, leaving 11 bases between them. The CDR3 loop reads CASRGPKTYEQYF. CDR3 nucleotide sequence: TGCGCCAGCAGGGGACCCAAAACCTACGAGCAGTACTTC.

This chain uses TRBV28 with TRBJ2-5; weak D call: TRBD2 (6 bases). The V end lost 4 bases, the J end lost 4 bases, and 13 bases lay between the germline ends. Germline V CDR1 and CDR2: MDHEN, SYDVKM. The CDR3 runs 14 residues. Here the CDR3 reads CASSSRLEGETQYF. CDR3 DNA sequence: TGTGCCAGCAGTTCCCGACTAGAAGGAGAGACCCAGTACTTC.

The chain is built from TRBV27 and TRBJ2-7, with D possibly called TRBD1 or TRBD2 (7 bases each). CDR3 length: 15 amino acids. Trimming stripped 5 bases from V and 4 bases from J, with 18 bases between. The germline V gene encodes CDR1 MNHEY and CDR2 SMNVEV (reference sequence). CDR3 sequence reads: CASSPQQGREYEQYF. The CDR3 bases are TGTGCCAGCAGTCCCCAACAGGGGAGGGAATACGAGCAGTACTTC.

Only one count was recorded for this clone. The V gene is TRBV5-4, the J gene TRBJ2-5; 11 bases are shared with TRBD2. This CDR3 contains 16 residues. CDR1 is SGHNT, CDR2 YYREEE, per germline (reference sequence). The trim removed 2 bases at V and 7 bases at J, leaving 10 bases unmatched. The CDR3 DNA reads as TGTGCCAGCAGCTTAGCCGGGACTAGCGGTCTTGGGACCCAGTACTTC. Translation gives CASSLAGTSGLGTQYF.

The CDR3 is CASSESSAGAYEQYF. CDR3 coding DNA: TGTGCCAGCAGTGAATCTTCGGCTGGGGCCTACGAGCAGTACTTC. The gene calls are TRBV6-1 and TRBJ2-7; D not resolved. From germline, CDR1 is MNHNS and CDR2 SASEGT. V was pared by 2 bases and J by 2 bases, with 13 bases between. The CDR3 is made up of 15 amino acids.

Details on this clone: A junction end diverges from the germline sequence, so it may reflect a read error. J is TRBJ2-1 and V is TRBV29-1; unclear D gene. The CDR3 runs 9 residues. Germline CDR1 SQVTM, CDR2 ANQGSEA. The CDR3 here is CSVEGLSVF. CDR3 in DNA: TGCAGCGTTGAAGGACTTTCGGTCTTC.

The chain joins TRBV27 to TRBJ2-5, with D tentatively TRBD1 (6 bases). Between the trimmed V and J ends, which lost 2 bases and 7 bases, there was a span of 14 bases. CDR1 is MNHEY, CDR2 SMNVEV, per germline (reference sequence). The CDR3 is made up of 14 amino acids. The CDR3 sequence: CASSLVGQGTTQYF. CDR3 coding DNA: TGTGCCAGCAGTTTAGTAGGGCAGGGGACGACCCAGTACTTC.

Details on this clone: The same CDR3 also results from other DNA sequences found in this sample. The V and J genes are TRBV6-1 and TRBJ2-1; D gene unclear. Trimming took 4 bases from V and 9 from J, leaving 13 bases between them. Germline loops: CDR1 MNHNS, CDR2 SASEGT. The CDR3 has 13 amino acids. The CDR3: CASSGSGRGEQFF. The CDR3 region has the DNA TGTGCCAGCAGTGGGTCCGGACGAGGTGAGCAGTTCTTC.

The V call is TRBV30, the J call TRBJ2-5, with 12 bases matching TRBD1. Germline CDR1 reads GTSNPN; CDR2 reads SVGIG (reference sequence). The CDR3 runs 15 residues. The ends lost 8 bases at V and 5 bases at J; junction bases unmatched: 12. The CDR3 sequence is CARSGTGGFGETQYF. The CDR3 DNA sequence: TGTGCCAGGTCCGGGACAGGGGGCTTTGGGGAGACCCAGTACTTC.

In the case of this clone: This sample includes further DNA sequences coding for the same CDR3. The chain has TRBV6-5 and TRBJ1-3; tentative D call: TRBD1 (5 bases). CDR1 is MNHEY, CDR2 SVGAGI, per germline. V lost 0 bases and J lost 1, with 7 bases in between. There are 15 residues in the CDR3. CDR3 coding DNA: TGTGCCAGCAGTTACTCGGGGGGATCTGGAAACACCATATATTTT. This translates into CASSYSGGSGNTIYF.

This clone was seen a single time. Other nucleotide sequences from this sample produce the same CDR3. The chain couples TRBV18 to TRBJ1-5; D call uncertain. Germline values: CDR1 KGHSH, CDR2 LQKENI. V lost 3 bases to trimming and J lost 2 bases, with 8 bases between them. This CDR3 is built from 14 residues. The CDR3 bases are TGTGCCAGCTCACCCGGATCGGGCAATCAGCCCCAGCATTTT. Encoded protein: CASSPGSGNQPQHF.